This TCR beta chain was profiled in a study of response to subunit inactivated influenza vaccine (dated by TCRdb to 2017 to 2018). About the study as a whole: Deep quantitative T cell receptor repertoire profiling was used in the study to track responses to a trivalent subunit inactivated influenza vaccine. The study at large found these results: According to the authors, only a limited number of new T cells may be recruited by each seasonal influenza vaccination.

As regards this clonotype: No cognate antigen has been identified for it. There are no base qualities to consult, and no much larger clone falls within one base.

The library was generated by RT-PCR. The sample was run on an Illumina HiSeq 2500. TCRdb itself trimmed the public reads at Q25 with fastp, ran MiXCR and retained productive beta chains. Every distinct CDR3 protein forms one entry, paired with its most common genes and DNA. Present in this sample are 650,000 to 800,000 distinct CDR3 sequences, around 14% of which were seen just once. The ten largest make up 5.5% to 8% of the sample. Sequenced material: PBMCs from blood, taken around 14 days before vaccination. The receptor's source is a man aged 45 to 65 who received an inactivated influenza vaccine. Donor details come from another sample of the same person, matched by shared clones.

The DNA sequence reads TGTGCCAGCCTTTTGAGCGGGAGTCTAGACGAGCAGTACTTC. It codes for CASLLSGSLDEQYF. The chain uses TRBV2 and TRBJ2-7, with 8 junctional bases fitting TRBD2. The CDR3 holds 14 amino acids from the cysteine to the phenylalanine. Only the CDR3 DNA stays, 42 bases, in frame from base 1. The germline V gene provides CDR1 SNHLY and CDR2 FYNNEI. V trim: 8 bases; J trim: 5 bases; unmatched bases: 11.